This T cell receptor beta chain was captured in a study of technical replicates of blood from several donors. V was clipped by 3 bases and J by 7 bases, with 10 bases between them. The CDR3 contains 13 residues. From germline, CDR1 is SGHNT and CDR2 YYREEE (reference sequence). The table came from immunoSEQ multiplex PCR; TCRdb's copy has only in-frame clones and leaves some out. This table has more than 55,000 clones, 91% appearing once. The V and J genes are TRBV5-4 and TRBJ2-2, with D possibly TRBD2 on 5 matching bases. Sequenced sample: PBMCs. The receptor was derived from a human donor in good health. Some clones in this sample may be carry-over from other donors' samples. CDR3 DNA: TGTGCCAGCAGCTGGCGGGCTGTCGGGGAGCTGTTTTTT. It encodes CASSWRAVGELFF.